The present T cell receptor (beta chain) was sequenced within a study of STAT5B mutations in CD4+ large granular lymphocyte leukemia. Findings and limits, study-wide: Around 25% of private leukemic clonotypes occurred rarely in other patients' non-leukemic repertoires. TRBV06-family usage was enriched in top patient clones (8/27) versus controls (2/35).

Germline V gene data show CDR1 as SGHRS and CDR2 as YFSETQ. With 0 bases removed from V and 2 bases from J, the gap between germline ends came to 15 bases. This CDR3 comprises 16 residues. As handled by the study authors: Productive clonotypes were detectable down to 2.59 x 10-5 frequency. Clones were sequenced by immunoSEQ multiplex PCR, and TCRdb holds only the in-frame ones, with some missing. The D gene and trimming were derived from the DNA, and the V and J assignments and clone size from that table. The data contain about 38,000 clones, under 85% of them singletons. As concerns this clone: The antigen is not known.

Sequencing was carried out using CD4+ T cells from blood buffy coats. This chain connects TRBV5-1 to TRBJ2-7; no clear D gene. This clonotype originated in a human donor in good health. The CDR3 reads CASSLDPQGNTYEQYF. The CDR3 region has the DNA TGCGCCAGCAGCTTGGACCCCCAAGGAAACACCTACGAGCAGTACTTC. Full variable domain (outside the CDR3, taken from reference TRBV5-1 and TRBJ2-7): KAGVTQTPRYLIKTRGQQVTLSCSPISGHRSVSWYQQTPGQGLQFLFEYFSETQRNKGNFPGRFSGRQFSNSRSEMNVSTLELGDSALYLCASSLDPQGNTYEQYFGPGTRLTVT.